Listed here are 23 T cell receptor beta chains from one sample, sequenced in a study of cytomegalovirus exposure and HLA in healthy donors. Vbeta (60) and Jbeta (13) primers were used in the PCR. Using immunoSEQ multiplex PCR, the repertoire was profiled, and TCRdb retains in-frame clones only, with some absent. Among over 85,000 clones, more than 60% were seen once, and the ten largest hold 6.2%. The sample was PBMCs. These receptors all come from a man under 40 in good health and CMV-seropositive.

Here the CDR3 DNA reads TGTGCCAGCAGCGTAGAGACTGGTGGCTACACCTTC. It codes for CASSVETGGYTF. The chain recombines TRBV9 with TRBJ1-2; D call uncertain. This CDR3 contains 12 residues. With 0 bases removed from V and 7 bases from J, the gap between germline ends came to 7 bases. Germline CDR1 and CDR2: SGDLS and YYNGEE.

The chain is built from TRBV5-5 and TRBJ2-1, with D possibly TRBD1 on 5 matching bases. The CDR3 runs 16 residues. The germline V gene has CDR1 SGHKS and CDR2 YYEKEE (reference sequence). V dropped 0 bases and J dropped 9 bases, with 19 bases sitting between them. CDR3 in DNA: TGTGCCAGCAGCTTGGTCCTGTGGCTAGAAAGGGGTGAGCAGTTCTTC. Translated, it gives CASSLVLWLERGEQFF.

This chain links TRBV9 with TRBJ2-7; the match to TRBD2 covers 8 bases. The germline CDR1 and CDR2 sequences are SGDLS and YYNGEE. After removal of 3 bases from V and 3 bases from J, the junction contained 8 bases not matched to a gene. This CDR3 has 15 residues. The CDR3 DNA reads as TGTGCCAGCAGCGCCCGACCCAGCGGGGGCTACGAGCAGTACTTC. This translates into CASSARPSGGYEQYF.

V is TRBV6-1 and J is TRBJ2-7, with 7 bases lining up with TRBD1. V lost 6 bases, J lost 3 bases, and 5 bases stayed unmatched. Germline lookup yields CDR1 MNHNS and CDR2 SASEGT. The CDR3 consists of 13 residues. CDR3 residues: CASSEQGDYEQYF. DNA of the CDR3: TGTGCCAGCAGCGAGCAGGGGGACTACGAGCAGTACTTC.

The chain carries TRBV6-1 and TRBJ2-3, with D perhaps TRBD1 (6 bases). CDR1 MNHNS and CDR2 SASEGT come from the germline V gene. This CDR3 has 15 amino acids. The V gene lost 3 bases and the J gene lost 2 bases, with 12 bases spanning the gap. This chain's CDR3 is CASSETRGITDTQYF. For the CDR3, the DNA is TGTGCCAGCAGTGAGACAAGGGGGATCACAGATACGCAGTATTTT.

This chain uses TRBV19 with TRBJ2-7, with a possible D match to TRBD1 (6 bases). Germline CDR1 LNHDA, CDR2 SQIVND (reference sequence). The germline V and J ends were trimmed by 5 bases and 12 bases, with 20 bases remaining between them. The CDR3 consists of 13 residues. The CDR3 sequence: CASSSRDNRIPYF. The CDR3 DNA reads TGTGCCAGTAGTTCCCGGGACAATCGGATTCCGTACTTC. The complete variable domain, with remaining parts taken from reference TRBV19 and TRBJ2-7, reads DGGITQSPKYLFRKEGQNVTLSCEQNLNHDAMYWYRQDPGQGLRLIYYSQIVNDFQKGDIAEGYSVSREKKESFPLTVTSAQKNPTAFYLCASSSRDNRIPYFGPGTRLTVT.

The genes are TRBV6-5 and TRBJ1-5; TRBD1 agrees at 8 bases. This CDR3 is built from 15 residues. V was clipped by 2 bases and J by 5 bases; unmatched bases: 5. CDR1 and CDR2 from the germline V gene are MNHEY and SVGAGI. The CDR3 is CASSYRTGKDQPQHF. In nucleotides, the CDR3 is TGTGCCAGCAGTTACAGGACAGGGAAGGATCAGCCCCAGCATTTT.

This chain uses TRBV19 with TRBJ2-1; 7 bases align to TRBD2. Germline V gene lookup returns CDR1 LNHDA and CDR2 SQIVND (reference sequence). CDR3 size: 16 residues. V lost 6 bases to trimming and J lost 0 bases; unmatched junction nucleotides: 8. The CDR3 region is CASRSLAMDSYNEQFF. The DNA for the CDR3 is TGTGCCAGTAGATCACTAGCGATGGACTCCTACAATGAGCAGTTCTTC.

This rearrangement joins TRBV7-2 to TRBJ2-5, with D perhaps matching TRBD1 (6 bases). The tail of the sequence fits TRBJ2-7 better, so the J call may be wrong. Germline lookup yields CDR1 SGHTA and CDR2 FQGNSA. This CDR3 region has 13 residues. The CDR3 here is CASSLDRVYEQYF. Written as DNA, the CDR3 is TGTGCCAGCAGCTTAGACAGGGTCTACGAGCAGTACTTC.

V is TRBV27 and J is TRBJ2-7; possibly TRBD2 for D (6 bases). This CDR3 region has 16 residues. V was pared by 3 bases and J by 3 bases, with 18 bases between. Germline V gives CDR1 MNHEY, CDR2 SMNVEV (reference sequence). The CDR3 loop is CASSLGTGTVLYEQYF. The DNA of the CDR3 is TGTGCCAGCAGTTTGGGAACCGGGACTGTCCTCTACGAGCAGTACTTC.

The chain has TRBV9 and TRBJ1-1, with 9 positions matching TRBD1. Germline CDR1 and CDR2: SGDLS and YYNGEE. This CDR3 spans 15 amino acids. With V trimmed by 7 bases and J by 1 base, 8 bases remained unmatched. The CDR3 DNA sequence: TGTGCCAGCCGCACAGGGGGCGCCGGGAACACTGAAGCTTTCTTT. This sequence encodes CASRTGGAGNTEAFF.

The chain recombines TRBV29-1 with TRBJ1-2; tentatively, D is TRBD1 (6 bases). Trimming pared 3 bases from V and 5 bases from J, leaving 13 bases between. CDR3 length: 13 amino acids. Germline CDR1 and CDR2: SQVTM and ANQGSEA. CDR3 residues: CSVDRWDIYGYTF. CDR3 coding DNA: TGCAGCGTTGACCGCTGGGACATATATGGCTACACCTTC.

The chain uses TRBV5-1 and TRBJ2-7, with 7 bases aligning to TRBD2. Per the germline V gene, CDR1 is SGHRS and CDR2 is YFSETQ. V lost 1 base and J lost 7; bases outside the gene matches: 14. This CDR3 is built from 16 residues. The CDR3 sequence: CASSLFGGVDNQEQYF. CDR3 DNA: TGCGCCAGCAGCTTGTTTGGGGGGGTGGACAATCAAGAGCAGTACTTC.

The CDR3 loop is CASTGGSGGLNEKLFF. CDR3 coding DNA: TGCGCCAGCACGGGGGGCTCTGGGGGTTTAAATGAAAAACTGTTTTTT. This sequence joins TRBV5-1 and TRBJ1-4; TRBD1 might be the D (6 bases). The CDR3 loop spans 16 amino acids. Germline V gives CDR1 SGHRS, CDR2 YFSETQ. V lost 6 bases to trimming and J lost 5 bases, with 20 bases between them.

This clone turned up a few times. The chain combines TRBV5-1 with TRBJ2-3; D gene unclear. Germline V CDR1 and CDR2: SGHRS, YFSETQ. The CDR3 is made up of 15 amino acids. Deletions cut 0 bases from V and 5 bases from J, with 13 bases between. This CDR3 is CASSLEARVGDTQYF. The CDR3 region has the DNA TGCGCCAGCAGCTTGGAGGCTCGGGTTGGAGATACGCAGTATTTT.

The J gene is TRBJ2-7, the V gene TRBV5-6, with D perhaps matching TRBD2 (6 bases). Germline V CDR1 and CDR2: SGHDT, YYEEEE. The CDR3 is made up of 15 amino acids. With 1 base removed from V and 0 bases from J, the gap between germline ends came to 11 bases. The CDR3 sequence is CASSLWAGNSYEQYF. CDR3 nucleotides: TGTGCCAGCAGCTTGTGGGCGGGGAACTCCTACGAGCAGTACTTC.

The sample holds one count of this clone. The V and J genes are TRBV5-4 and TRBJ2-3, with D possibly being TRBD2 (6 bases). CDR3 length equals 15 residues. Germline lookup yields CDR1 SGHNT and CDR2 YYREEE (reference sequence). V was trimmed by 0 bases and J by 2 bases, leaving 10 bases between them. DNA for the CDR3: TGTGCCAGCAGCTTGGTGGGGGGTACCACAGATACGCAGTATTTT. Translation: CASSLVGGTTDTQYF.

The chain couples TRBV7-9 to TRBJ2-1; weak D call: TRBD1 (5 bases). V was clipped by 4 bases and J by 1 base, with 20 bases between them. This CDR3 is 18 amino acids long. Germline V gives CDR1 SEHNR, CDR2 FQNEAQ (reference sequence). The CDR3 nucleotides read TGTGCCAGCAGCTCCCGCTCGTCAGGACATGGGTCCTACAATGAGCAGTTCTTC. Its protein product is CASSSRSSGHGSYNEQFF. The variable domain in full, with the rest retrieved from reference TRBV7-9 and TRBJ2-1, is DTGVSQNPRHKITKRGQNVTFRCDPISEHNRLYWYRQTLGQGPEFLTYFQNEAQLEKSRLLSDRFSAERPKGSFSTLEIQRTEQGDSAMYLCASSSRSSGHGSYNEQFFGPGTRLTVL.

This clone was seen a single time. The V and J genes are TRBV30 and TRBJ1-6, with 10 nucleotides matching TRBD1. Per the germline V gene, CDR1 is GTSNPN and CDR2 is SVGIG (reference sequence). V shed 0 bases, J shed 1 base, and the junction held 3 bases outside the gene matches. The CDR3 runs to 17 residues. The CDR3 nucleotides are TGTGCCTGGAGTGTACGGGACAGGGGTTCCTATAATTCACCCCTCCACTTT. Amino acids: CAWSVRDRGSYNSPLHF.

The chain links TRBV9 to TRBJ2-2, with a possible D match to TRBD1 (5 bases). The CDR3 contains 17 residues. CDR1 and CDR2 (germline): SGDLS, YYNGEE. V was cut by 0 bases and J by 2 bases, with 14 bases left in between. The CDR3 coding sequence is TGTGCCAGCAGCGTAGCTATTACAGGCAGCAACACCGGGGAGCTGTTTTTT. This translates into CASSVAITGSNTGELFF. The whole variable domain, remainder taken from reference TRBV9 and TRBJ2-2, is DSGVTQTPKHLITATGQRVTLRCSPRSGDLSVYWYQQSLDQGLQFLIQYYNGEERAKGNILERFSAQQFPDLHSELNLSSLELGDSALYFCASSVAITGSNTGELFFGEGSRLTVL.

V gene TRBV28 combines with J gene TRBJ1-2; TRBD1 aligns across 7 bases. Per germline, CDR1 MDHEN and CDR2 SYDVKM. V lost 7 bases, J lost 7 bases, and 9 bases stayed unmatched. The CDR3 consists of 13 residues. The CDR3 DNA sequence: TGTGCCAGCACCCGCGACAGGGATGGTGGCTACACCTTC. Translating gives CASTRDRDGGYTF.

This chain connects TRBV6-5 to TRBJ2-5; D may be TRBD1 (6 bases). The J call may be faulty, since TRBJ2-7 better matches the DNA end. Germline loops: CDR1 MNHEY, CDR2 SVGAGI. The CDR3 contains 14 residues. As DNA, the CDR3 is TGTGCCAGCGGGAACCGGGACAACACCTACGAGCAGTACTTC. Its protein product is CASGNRDNTYEQYF.

The chain combines TRBV10-1 with TRBJ1-6; the D is unclear. Germline CDR1 and CDR2: WNHNN and SYGVQD (reference sequence). The CDR3 length is 15 residues. V was shortened by 5 bases and J by 7 bases, with 15 bases between the two germline ends. CDR3 sequence reads: CASSKSGQENSPLHF. The CDR3, as DNA: TGCGCCAGCAGTAAATCCGGCCAGGAAAATTCACCCCTCCACTTT.